The 12 T cell receptor beta chains listed next were all sequenced from one sample in a study of OX40 agonist ivuxolimab in advanced cancers. This table comes from immunoSEQ multiplex PCR, and its TCRdb copy is limited to in-frame clones, with some not included. The sample holds approximately 49,000 clones; approximately 85% are singletons and the top ten take 9.9%. Sequencing used CD4+ or CD8+ T cells sorted from blood, obtained in a trial of the OX40 agonist ivuxolimab. The receptor source for this set is an adult with an advanced solid tumor such as melanoma, head and neck, liver or kidney cancer.

The CDR3 bases are TGCGCCAGCAGCTTGGAAGGGGCAGGGGGCTCCTACGAGCAGTACTTC. This encodes CASSLEGAGGSYEQYF. The chain has TRBV5-1 and TRBJ2-7; 7 bases are a match to TRBD1. V dropped 0 bases and J dropped 0; count of bases not matched to a gene: 6. This CDR3 is built from 16 residues. Germline lookup yields CDR1 SGHRS and CDR2 YFSETQ.

This chain joins TRBV5-1 and TRBJ2-1, with D perhaps matching TRBD1 or TRBD2 (5 bases each). Germline V CDR1 and CDR2: SGHRS, YFSETQ. The length of the CDR3 is 15 residues. V was shortened by 0 bases and J by 8 bases, with 15 bases between the two germline ends. The DNA of the CDR3 is TGCGCCAGCAGCTTGGGTACGGGACCAATCCATGAGCAGTTCTTC. The encoded protein is CASSLGTGPIHEQFF. The full variable domain, completed using reference TRBV5-1 and TRBJ2-1, is KAGVTQTPRYLIKTRGQQVTLSCSPISGHRSVSWYQQTPGQGLQFLFEYFSETQRNKGNFPGRFSGRQFSNSRSEMNVSTLELGDSALYLCASSLGTGPIHEQFFGPGTRLTVL.

In its sample, this clone was seen once. This rearrangement joins TRBV25-1 to TRBJ1-6; D is ambiguous. Germline CDR1 MGHDK, CDR2 SYGVNS. Trimming took off 0 bases at V and 10 bases at J, with 7 bases between the two ends. This CDR3 comprises 13 residues. CDR3 DNA: TGTGCCAGCAGTGAATATTTGGGATCACCCCTCCACTTT. It specifies CASSEYLGSPLHF.

The chain combines TRBV9 with TRBJ2-7, with D possibly matching TRBD2 (6 bases). This CDR3 has 15 amino acids. The V and J ends lost 4 bases and 3 bases respectively, with 17 bases between them. In germline, CDR1 is SGDLS, CDR2 YYNGEE. The CDR3 DNA follows: TGTGCCAGCAGCCGTGGGCCGGGAGTTGGCTACGAGCAGTACTTC. This sequence encodes CASSRGPGVGYEQYF.

This clone appeared a single time. V gene TRBV5-6 combines with J gene TRBJ2-7, with D possibly being TRBD1 or TRBD2 (5 bases each). Germline loops: CDR1 SGHDT, CDR2 YYEEEE. Trimming shortened V by 3 bases and J by 3 bases, and 10 bases separated the two germline ends. The CDR3 extends over 13 amino acids. DNA for the CDR3: TGTGCCAGCAGCTACGGGGCATACTACGAGCAGTACTTC. This gives the protein CASSYGAYYEQYF.

The chain has TRBV10-3 and TRBJ1-5, with TRBD1 as a possible D gene (6 bases). Between the trimmed V and J ends, which lost 2 bases and 4 bases, there was a span of 6 bases. Germline V gene lookup returns CDR1 ENHRY and CDR2 SYGVKD. The CDR3 consists of 13 residues. CDR3 in amino acids: CAISERGNQPQHF. CDR3 nucleotide sequence: TGTGCCATCAGTGAGAGGGGGAATCAGCCCCAGCATTTT.

The chain couples TRBV6-1 to TRBJ2-1; D is ambiguous. This CDR3 is 15 amino acids long. Trimming left V 7 bases short and J 4 bases short, with 17 bases between. From germline, CDR1 is MNHNS and CDR2 SASEGT. The CDR3 reads CASNGLGSSYNEQFF. DNA of the CDR3: TGTGCCAGCAATGGGCTCGGTAGCTCGTACAATGAGCAGTTCTTC.

The genes are TRBV6-1 and TRBJ2-3; D is unclear. The germline gives CDR1 MNHNS, CDR2 SASEGT. The CDR3 has 13 amino acids. V shed 11 bases and J shed 3 bases, with 15 bases lying between them. This chain's CDR3 is CAGLSATTDTQYF. DNA of the CDR3: TGTGCCGGTCTGAGCGCCACAACAGATACGCAGTATTTT.

This chain links TRBV4-1 with TRBJ1-1; 10 nucleotides agree with TRBD1. CDR1 and CDR2 (germline): MGHRA, YSYEKL. CDR3 length: 13 amino acids. V shed 5 bases and J 3 bases; nucleotides not matched to a gene: 0. CDR3 protein: CASSGQGDTEAFF. Written as DNA, the CDR3 is TGCGCCAGCAGCGGACAGGGGGACACTGAAGCTTTCTTT.

This chain uses TRBV7-3 with TRBJ2-3; D ambiguous. V gave up 3 bases and J gave up 0 bases, with 4 bases separating them. The CDR3 has 13 amino acids. Germline values: CDR1 SGHTA, CDR2 FQGTGA. Written as DNA, the CDR3 is TGTGCCAGCAGCTTTCAGAGCACAGATACGCAGTATTTT. This codes for CASSFQSTDTQYF. Looking up the rest from reference TRBV7-3 and TRBJ2-3 gives the full variable domain: GAGVSQTPSNKVTEKGKYVELRCDPISGHTALYWYRQSLGQGPEFLIYFQGTGAADDSGLPNDRFFAVRPEGSVSTLKIQRTERGDSAVYLCASSFQSTDTQYFGPGTRLTVL.

This rearrangement joins TRBV14 to TRBJ1-2; D is undetermined. The ends were cut back, 1 base at V and 8 bases at J, with 11 bases in the middle. Germline V gene lookup returns CDR1 SGHDN and CDR2 FVKESK. This CDR3 comprises 13 residues. DNA for the CDR3: TGTGCCAGCAGCCAAGTTCGGGCCGGGGGCTACACCTTC. Translating gives CASSQVRAGGYTF.

The rearrangement uses TRBV10-2 and TRBJ2-7; tentatively, D is TRBD2 (6 bases). V shed 5 bases and J shed 2 bases, with 13 bases lying between them. CDR3 size: 14 residues. The V gene's germline CDR1 is WSHSY and CDR2 SAAADI. The CDR3 DNA reads TGCGCCAGCAGTCGCCGGGGGTTCACCTACGAGCAGTACTTC. Translated: CASSRRGFTYEQYF.